One and the same sample provided the 8 T cell receptor beta chains below, sequenced in a study of blood T cell repertoires in COVID-19. Method: immunoSEQ multiplex PCR; TCRdb's copy keeps in-frame clones and lacks some. The repertoire holds under 250,000 clones, with 84% as singletons. Source material: PBMCs or T cells enriched from blood (not recorded which). The receptors originated from a man aged 55 to 69 who had recovered from COVID-19.

This sequence joins TRBV14 and TRBJ1-2, with a tentative D call TRBD1 (5 bases). The CDR3 has 14 amino acids. Germline V gene sequence: CDR1 SGHDN, CDR2 FVKESK. V shed 2 bases and J shed 4 bases, with 11 bases lying between them. CDR3 in amino acids: CASSQTQESYGYTF. The CDR3 DNA reads as TGTGCCAGCAGCCAAACACAGGAGAGCTATGGCTACACCTTC.

The gene calls are TRBV3-1 (or the pseudogene TRBV3-2) and TRBJ2-3; TRBD2 is a possible D gene (5 bases). Trimming took 1 base from V and 5 from J, leaving 10 bases between them. Germline V gives CDR1 LGHDT, CDR2 YNNKEL (reference sequence). The CDR3 totals 14 residues. The CDR3 sequence is CASSQALALDTQYF. CDR3 DNA sequence: TGTGCCAGCAGCCAAGCGCTAGCCCTAGATACGCAGTATTTT.

This clone appeared a few times. This rearrangement joins TRBV29-1 to TRBJ2-1, with 14 bases fitting TRBD2. Germline assignment: CDR1 SQVTM and CDR2 ANQGSEA. The CDR3 totals 17 residues. V gave up 1 base and J gave up 0 bases; unmatched junction bases: 2. CDR3 region: CSVEGTSGGSSYNEQFF. The CDR3 DNA follows: TGCAGCGTTGAAGGGACTAGCGGGGGGAGCTCCTACAATGAGCAGTTCTTC.

This chain connects TRBV6-1 to TRBJ1-2; 9 nucleotides align to TRBD1. CDR3 length: 15 residues. CDR1 and CDR2 (germline): MNHNS, SASEGT. V was clipped by 1 base and J by 4 bases; unmatched bases: 4. The CDR3 bases are TGTGCCAGCAGTGAAGGGGACAGGGTTTTCTATGGCTACACCTTC. Translation: CASSEGDRVFYGYTF.

The V call is TRBV4-3, the J call TRBJ2-5; the match to TRBD1 covers 7 bases. Losses at the gene ends were 0 bases for V and 5 bases for J; bases not matched to a gene: 6. The germline V gene encodes CDR1 LGHNA and CDR2 YSLEER. There are 15 residues in the CDR3. The CDR3 loop is CASSQELGGFETQYF. CDR3 in DNA: TGCGCCAGCAGCCAAGAATTAGGGGGCTTTGAGACCCAGTACTTC.

The chain joins TRBV12-5 to TRBJ2-1, with D maybe TRBD1 (6 bases). CDR1 and CDR2 from the germline V gene are LGHNT and FRNRAP. The CDR3 has 15 residues. V was pared by 5 bases and J by 4 bases, with 15 bases between. The CDR3 reads CASGPQGRGYNEQFF. The CDR3 region has the DNA TGTGCTAGTGGTCCACAGGGTAGGGGATACAATGAGCAGTTCTTC.

The chain couples TRBV7-8 to TRBJ1-2, with TRBD1 matching over 8 bases. With V trimmed by 1 base and J by 4 bases, 8 bases remained unmatched. The CDR3 loop spans 16 amino acids. Germline V gene lookup returns CDR1 SGHVS and CDR2 FQNEAQ. DNA for the CDR3: TGTGCCAGCAGCTTAGGGGACAGGAGTCGCTTCTATGGCTACACCTTC. This encodes CASSLGDRSRFYGYTF.

CDR3 bases: TGTGCCAGTAGTAGCGAGGGGGATAATGAAAAACTGTTTTTT. Amino acids: CASSSEGDNEKLFF. The chain carries TRBV19 and TRBJ1-4, with D perhaps matching TRBD1 (6 bases). V was cut by 4 bases and J by 4 bases, with 10 bases left in between. CDR1 LNHDA and CDR2 SQIVND come from the germline V gene (reference sequence). The length of the CDR3 is 14 residues. Full variable domain (remainder filled in from reference TRBV19 and TRBJ1-4): DGGITQSPKYLFRKEGQNVTLSCEQNLNHDAMYWYRQDPGQGLRLIYYSQIVNDFQKGDIAEGYSVSREKKESFPLTVTSAQKNPTAFYLCASSSEGDNEKLFFGSGTQLSVL.